This entry lists 16 T cell receptor beta chains sequenced from one sample in a study of cytomegalovirus exposure and HLA in healthy donors (dated by TCRdb to 2015 to 2018). The library was produced with the immunoSEQ multiplex PCR assay. A mixture of 60 forward primers for TCR Vbeta segments and 13 reverse primers for TCR Jbeta segments was used in the multiplex PCR. TCRdb provides this immuneACCESS table in a form limited to in-frame rearrangements. Some clones are lacking; in checked studies, under half of them reflect an unresolved V gene, and why the rest are absent is not known. For this sample the table gives some 130,000 clones, of which about 80% were detected only once. Of the sample, about 3.3% falls within the top ten clones. The sample consisted of PBMCs. All receptors derive from a male donor in good health and CMV-seronegative.

Concerning this clone itself: Mismatch with germline at one junction end may stem from a read error. The genes are TRBV7-9 and TRBJ2-2; 9 nucleotides agree with TRBD1. The CDR3 length is 15 residues. CDR1 and CDR2 from the germline V gene are SEHNR and FQNEAQ (reference sequence). CDR3 sequence reads: CSSSFWDRDSGELFF. The CDR3 nucleotides are TGTTCCAGCAGCTTTTGGGACAGGGATTCCGGGGAGCTGTTTTTT.

The chain carries TRBV6-6 and TRBJ2-5; the match to TRBD1 covers 9 bases. J was trimmed by 5 bases and V by 7 bases; bases with no gene match: 5. Germline assignment: CDR1 MNHNY and CDR2 SVGAGI (reference sequence). The CDR3 is made up of 13 amino acids. CDR3 residues: CASNTGGRETQYF. The CDR3 region has the DNA TGTGCCAGCAACACAGGGGGCAGGGAGACCCAGTACTTC.

Comments on this clone: Within the sample, other DNA sequences also encode this same CDR3. The rearrangement uses TRBV9 and TRBJ2-1, with TRBD2 as a possible D gene (5 bases). Germline V gene data show CDR1 as SGDLS and CDR2 as YYNGEE. V was pared by 0 bases and J by 7 bases, with 14 bases between. This CDR3 is built from 15 residues. The CDR3 protein is CASSVGGSELNEQFF. In DNA form, the CDR3 reads TGTGCCAGCAGCGTAGGAGGTAGCGAACTAAATGAGCAGTTCTTC.

This clone was detected a few times. This chain uses TRBV2 with TRBJ2-1, with D tentatively TRBD2 (5 bases). The germline V gene has CDR1 SNHLY and CDR2 FYNNEI. The germline V and J ends were trimmed by 7 bases and 7 bases, with 11 bases remaining between them. The CDR3 covers 12 residues. In DNA, the CDR3 is TGTGCCAGCACGCCCAGAGGGAATGAGCAGTTCTTC. Residues: CASTPRGNEQFF.

The chain recombines TRBV9 with TRBJ1-5; D may be TRBD1 (5 bases). The CDR3 is 15 residues long. The V gene lost 3 bases and the J gene lost 1 base, with 11 bases spanning the gap. The V gene's germline CDR1 is SGDLS and CDR2 YYNGEE. CDR3 sequence reads: CASSEGRASNQPQHF. The CDR3 region has the DNA TGTGCCAGCAGCGAGGGGAGGGCGAGCAATCAGCCCCAGCATTTT.

V usage is TRBV9 and J usage is TRBJ2-5, with 12 bases matching TRBD2. J lost 6 bases, V lost 0 bases, and 9 bases had no gene match. CDR3 length equals 17 residues. Germline assignment: CDR1 SGDLS and CDR2 YYNGEE. Written as DNA, the CDR3 is TGTGCCAGCAGCGTAGGCGCTTCTAGCGGGGGGGCGAAGACCCAGTACTTC. Encoded protein: CASSVGASSGGAKTQYF.

This sequence joins TRBV18 and TRBJ2-5, with D possibly TRBD2 on 6 matching bases. Judging by the DNA end, TRBJ2-7 fits better; the J call may be wrong. The germline V gene has CDR1 KGHSH and CDR2 LQKENI. CDR3 length: 13 residues. Written as DNA, the CDR3 is TGTGCCAGCTCACAGGGACTTGCCTACGAGCAGTACTTC. Translation gives CASSQGLAYEQYF.

V gene TRBV27 combines with J gene TRBJ2-5; 7 bases are shared with TRBD2. The V segment lost 7 bases and the J segment 7 bases; nucleotides outside the gene matches: 6. Per germline, CDR1 MNHEY and CDR2 SMNVEV (reference sequence). The CDR3 is 12 amino acids. CDR3 coding DNA: TGTGCCAGCAAGCGGTCGGGAGGGACCCAGTACTTC. It translates to CASKRSGGTQYF.

The chain joins TRBV9 to TRBJ1-2, with 8 bases that match TRBD1. The CDR3 extends over 15 amino acids. Germline V gene sequence: CDR1 SGDLS, CDR2 YYNGEE. V dropped 0 bases and J dropped 1; count of bases not matched to a gene: 2. DNA for the CDR3: TGTGCCAGCAGCGTAGAGACAGGGGTTAACTATGGCTACACCTTC. It specifies CASSVETGVNYGYTF. Filled out from reference TRBV9 and TRBJ1-2, the complete variable domain reads DSGVTQTPKHLITATGQRVTLRCSPRSGDLSVYWYQQSLDQGLQFLIQYYNGEERAKGNILERFSAQQFPDLHSELNLSSLELGDSALYFCASSVETGVNYGYTFGSGTRLTVV.

This clone showed up just once. The rearrangement joins TRBV29-1 to TRBJ2-7; 7 bases line up with TRBD1. Trimming at V came to 6 bases and at J to 7 bases, leaving 9 bases not matched to a gene. CDR1 is SQVTM, CDR2 ANQGSEA, per germline. This CDR3 is built from 12 residues. The CDR3 DNA follows: TGCAGCGTGGAGACAGGGACGGGGGAGCAGTACTTC. This encodes CSVETGTGEQYF.

This chain uses TRBV11-2 with TRBJ2-7; TRBD2 might be the D (6 bases). The germline V gene has CDR1 SGHAT and CDR2 FQNNGV. Trimming left V 5 bases short and J 3 bases short, with 17 bases between. There are 15 residues in the CDR3. In DNA, the CDR3 is TGTGCCAGCAGCCCGGCGGGGAGGTTCCTCTACGAGCAGTACTTC. Encoded protein: CASSPAGRFLYEQYF.

The chain has TRBV10-3 and TRBJ1-1; perhaps TRBD1 as D (6 bases). The CDR3 is 14 amino acids. In germline, CDR1 is ENHRY, CDR2 SYGVKD. Trimming removed 2 bases from V and 3 bases from J, with 10 bases in between. The CDR3 is CAISETGRDTEAFF. CDR3 DNA: TGTGCCATCAGTGAGACAGGGAGGGACACTGAAGCTTTCTTT.

On this clone itself: Other DNA sequences in this specimen translate into the identical CDR3. The chain couples TRBV7-9 to TRBJ2-7; TRBD2 agrees at 8 bases. There are 17 residues in the CDR3. Unmatched junction bases numbered 11, after V lost 1 base and J lost 3 bases. CDR1 and CDR2 from the germline V gene are SEHNR and FQNEAQ (reference sequence). The CDR3 spells CASSLGGLAGGLYEQYF. CDR3 nucleotides: TGTGCCAGCAGCTTAGGGGGGCTAGCGGGCGGGCTCTACGAGCAGTACTTC.

This chain joins TRBV11-3 and TRBJ2-4, with 11 bases fitting TRBD1. J lost 11 bases, V lost 4 bases, and 4 bases had no gene match. Per germline, CDR1 SGHNT and CDR2 YENEEA. The CDR3 length is 13 residues. In nucleotides, the CDR3 is TGTGCCAGCAGCTCGGACAGGGGGCTGGTTCAGTACTTC. Its protein product is CASSSDRGLVQYF.

The chain couples TRBV6-5 to TRBJ2-7; the match to TRBD2 covers 11 bases. With 6 bases clipped from V and 4 bases from J, the junction kept 5 bases outside the gene matches. The CDR3 runs 14 residues. Germline V gene lookup returns CDR1 MNHEY and CDR2 SVGAGI. The CDR3 DNA is TGTGCCAGCAGAACTAGCGGGAGTCGATACGAGCAGTACTTC. This codes for CASRTSGSRYEQYF.

The chain carries TRBV5-6 and TRBJ2-3; TRBD2 aligns across 8 bases. The V gene's germline CDR1 is SGHDT and CDR2 YYEEEE. Trimming took 0 bases from V and 2 from J; bases not matched to a gene: 5. CDR3 size: 16 residues. The CDR3 coding sequence is TGTGCCAGCAGCTTGGCCGGGGGGGTAAACACAGATACGCAGTATTTT. This gives the protein CASSLAGGVNTDTQYF. Supplemented by reference TRBV5-6 and TRBJ2-3, the full variable domain reads DAGVTQSPTHLIKTRGQQVTLRCSPKSGHDTVSWYQQALGQGPQFIFQYYEEEERQRGNFPDRFSGHQFPNYSSELNVNALLLGDSALYLCASSLAGGVNTDTQYFGPGTRLTVL.